This T cell receptor (beta chain) was sequenced for a study of CD8+ T cells in alopecia areata. On the study more broadly: Tofacitinib administration to treated patients was oral, at 5 to 10 mg twice daily.

There are 15 residues in the CDR3. Deletions cut 2 bases from V and 1 base from J, with 9 bases between. Germline CDR1 and CDR2: MNHEY and SVGAGI. Broader study findings: The study found higher clonality in lesional than normal scalp, especially in alopecia totalis/universalis.

The table lists this clone with a count of one. What it recognizes is unknown. After isolation, RNA underwent reverse transcription to generate cDNA as the sequencing template. Data came from immunoSEQ multiplex PCR; TCRdb stores just in-frame clones and leaves some out. The sample holds about 180,000 clones, around 60% seen once. Collected material from alopecia areata patients comprised lesional scalp punch biopsies and peripheral blood. The clonotype was recovered from a human donor with alopecia areata. The chain carries TRBV6-5 and TRBJ1-3, with a possible D match to TRBD1 (6 bases). Sequenced here: CD4+ T cells sorted from blood, sampled at week 0. The CDR3 sequence: CASSYNRESGNTIYF. DNA for the CDR3: TGTGCCAGCAGTTACAACAGGGAATCTGGAAACACCATATATTTT.